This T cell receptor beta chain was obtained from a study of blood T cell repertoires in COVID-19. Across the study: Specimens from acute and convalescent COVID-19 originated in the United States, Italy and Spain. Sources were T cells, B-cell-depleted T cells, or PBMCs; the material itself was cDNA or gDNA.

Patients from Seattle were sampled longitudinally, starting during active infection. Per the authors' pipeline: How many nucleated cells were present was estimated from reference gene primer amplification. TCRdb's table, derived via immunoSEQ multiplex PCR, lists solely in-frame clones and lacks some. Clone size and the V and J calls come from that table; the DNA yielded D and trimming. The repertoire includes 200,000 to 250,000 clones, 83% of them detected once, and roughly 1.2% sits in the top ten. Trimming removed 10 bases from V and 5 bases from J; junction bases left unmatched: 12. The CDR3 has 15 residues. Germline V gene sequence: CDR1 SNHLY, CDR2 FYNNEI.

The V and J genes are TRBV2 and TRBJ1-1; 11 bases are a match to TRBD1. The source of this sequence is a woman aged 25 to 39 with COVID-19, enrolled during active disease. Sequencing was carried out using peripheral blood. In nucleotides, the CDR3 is TGTGCCACCATGGAAGAAGGACAGGGGGCAACTGAAGCTTTCTTT. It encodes CATMEEGQGATEAFF.